This T cell receptor (beta chain) was sequenced during a study of T cells in Graves' hyperthyroidism and ophthalmopathy. TCR beta CDR3 regions were amplified from RNA. With the HTBI primer set, the TCR CDR3 went through a first round of RT-PCR. TCRdb reanalysed the multiplex PCR reads using MiXCR and keeps one entry per CDR3 protein. The sample holds some 50,000 distinct CDR3 sequences; roughly half are singletons and the top ten take about 9%. With 5 bases removed from V and 5 bases from J, the gap between germline ends came to 9 bases. CDR3 length equals 12 residues. The germline gives CDR1 SNHLY, CDR2 FYNNEI. This clonotype was detected ten times or more.

This sequence was found in a woman aged 45-65 years with Graves' ophthalmopathy. The J gene is TRBJ1-1, the V gene TRBV2; the D is unclear. Sample: blood. The CDR3 DNA sequence: TGTGCCAGCAGTACAGCAGGAACTGAAGCTTTCTTT. Its translation is CASSTAGTEAFF.